The clone carrying this T cell receptor (beta chain) was recorded a few times. The target antigen is unknown. The entirety of the isolated RNA underwent reverse transcription, so expressed TCRB transcripts were sequenced. Data came from immunoSEQ multiplex PCR; TCRdb stores just in-frame clones and leaves some out. Of roughly 340,000 clones in the sample, roughly 14% were seen once. The germline CDR1 and CDR2 sequences are MNHNY and SVGAGI (reference sequence). CDR3 size: 14 residues. Trimming left V 2 bases short and J 0 bases short, with 7 bases between. The sample comes from a study of beta chain features in type 1 diabetes. Study-wide findings and caveats: A closer apparent resemblance between naive, central memory and Treg TCRB repertoires was seen in patients than in healthy donors. All four CD4+ subsets of Type 1 diabetes patients contained TCRB CDR3s that were moderately but significantly shorter.

This TCR was recovered from a woman aged 18-35 years with type 1 diabetes. This sequence joins TRBV6-6 and TRBJ1-2; D unclear. The sample was naive CD4+ T cells from blood. CDR3 bases: TGTGCCAGCAGTTACAGCGGCCCTAACTATGGCTACACCTTC. It specifies CASSYSGPNYGYTF.